The present T cell receptor beta chain was sequenced within a study of CD4 T cells in relation to SARS-CoV-2 and coronaviruses. Findings and caveats of the study: The cross-reactivity analysis covered only spike protein, not other viral proteins.

Worth noting for this clone: Its target is unknown.

Sequencing used immunoSEQ multiplex PCR; TCRdb keeps in-frame clones, though not all of them. Of 35,000 to 40,000 clones listed, under 80% were seen once; the top ten hold about a fifth. This TCR was sampled from an adult with COVID-19. Sequenced: memory CD4+ T cells from PBMCs, cultured in vitro.

The CDR3 DNA follows: TGCGCCAGCAGCGGGATGACAGGGGCGGAGACCCAGTACTTC. Translation gives CASSGMTGAETQYF. J is TRBJ2-5 and V is TRBV4-3; TRBD1 matches at 8 bases. CDR1 and CDR2 from the germline V gene are LGHNA and YSLEER. Trimming took 5 bases from V and 5 from J; bases not matched to a gene: 7. This CDR3 spans 14 amino acids.